This T cell receptor beta chain was documented in a study of blood T cells in healthy people across ages. With a J-beta primer mix and a sample-barcoded 5' primer, a second PCR ran about 6 to 11 cycles. Each sample yielded at least 3 million CDR3-containing paired-end reads. TCRdb recomputed calls from the 5' RACE reads with MiXCR, one row per CDR3 protein. The sample holds hundreds of thousands of distinct CDR3 sequences, 22% seen once. Trimming removed 0 bases at V and 8 bases at J, with 13 bases between. The CDR3 is 15 amino acids. Germline values: CDR1 MNHEY, CDR2 SVGAGI. The sample, around 10 milliliters of peripheral blood, was drawn from each donor. The amount of total RNA extracted per sample was at least 5.5 micrograms. This clonotype was found a few times. Its antigen is unidentified. Study-wide results and limits: Across samples, TCR beta diversity tracked strongly with naive T cell percentage.

The material sequenced was blood. The sequence derives from a man between 65 and 85 years old in good health. This rearrangement joins TRBV6-5 to TRBJ1-4, with a weak D call TRBD1 (6 bases). CDR3 sequence: CASSYSNRAREKLFF. In DNA, the CDR3 is TGTGCCAGCAGTTACTCGAACAGGGCTCGGGAAAAACTGTTTTTT.